These 7 T cell receptor beta chains were sequenced from one sample in a study of prognosis after radiotherapy for stage I lung cancer. Using two-round multiplex PCR, the authors amplified TCR beta CDR3 from genomic DNA. Gene-specific primers for each TRBV and TRBJ gene drove first-round PCR. MiXCR, applied by TCRdb to the multiplex PCR reads, yields one record per CDR3 protein. The table shows 15,000 to 20,000 distinct CDR3 sequences, with around a third occurring only once. This specimen consisted of PBMCs, obtained before or after stereotactic body radiation therapy (not recorded which). The receptor source for this set is a donor aged 50 or older with non-small cell lung cancer.

This clonotype was observed at least ten times. V and J are TRBV14 and TRBJ1-3; D gene uncertain. CDR1 is SGHDN, CDR2 FVKESK, per germline. This CDR3 has 14 residues. Trimming cost V 5 bases and J 0 bases, with 8 bases left between them. The CDR3 region is CASSAGSSGNTIYF. In nucleotides, the CDR3 is TGTGCCAGCAGCGCTGGGAGCTCTGGAAACACCATATATTTT.

This clonotype has a count of ten or more. CDR3 sequence reads: CATSRDRLAGGNHEQFF. The DNA for the CDR3 is TGTGCCACCAGCAGAGATCGGCTAGCGGGAGGGAACCATGAGCAGTTCTTC. The J gene is TRBJ2-1, the V gene TRBV15, with 12 bases that match TRBD2. This CDR3 is 17 amino acids long. The germline gives CDR1 LNHNV, CDR2 YYDKDF (reference sequence). The V segment lost 0 bases and the J segment 8 bases; nucleotides outside the gene matches: 8.

This clonotype was seen at least ten times. This chain links TRBV27 with TRBJ2-7, with D tentatively TRBD1 or TRBD2 (5 bases each). The CDR3 loop spans 15 amino acids. V was clipped by 5 bases and J by 1 base, with 15 bases between them. Germline V CDR1 and CDR2: MNHEY, SMNVEV (reference sequence). The CDR3 loop reads CASSLIRDHSYEQYF. In DNA form, the CDR3 reads TGTGCCAGCAGTCTCATCCGGGACCATTCCTACGAGCAGTACTTC.

This clonotype was found many times. The chain joins TRBV20-1 to TRBJ2-2, with D perhaps TRBD1 or TRBD2 (5 bases each). Trimming stripped 3 bases from V and 7 bases from J, with 15 bases between. Germline V gives CDR1 DFQATT, CDR2 SNEGSKA (reference sequence). CDR3 size: 14 residues. The DNA of the CDR3 is TGCAGTGCTAGGACGGGACCTTCGGGCGGGGAGCTGTTTTTT. Protein product: CSARTGPSGGELFF.

This clonotype has a count of ten or more. The chain links TRBV5-1 to TRBJ1-1; a weak D match, TRBD1 (6 bases). Trimming took 5 bases from V and 0 from J, leaving 11 bases between them. This CDR3 has 14 amino acids. Germline CDR1 is SGHRS and CDR2 is YFSETQ. Here the CDR3 reads CASSSTGLNTEAFF. In nucleotides, the CDR3 is TGCGCCAGCAGTTCGACAGGCTTGAACACTGAAGCTTTCTTT.

The DNA of the CDR3 is TGCAGTGCTAGTGAGGCCAGATCATACAATGAGCAGTTCTTC. The encoded protein is CSASEARSYNEQFF. The chain couples TRBV20-1 to TRBJ2-1; the D is unclear. The germline CDR1 and CDR2 sequences are DFQATT and SNEGSKA (reference sequence). The CDR3 is 14 amino acids. V dropped 3 bases and J dropped 4 bases, with 13 bases sitting between them.

The chain joins TRBV6-2 or TRBV6-3 to TRBJ1-5; 7 positions match TRBD1. V was clipped by 6 bases and J by 11 bases; unmatched bases: 7. The CDR3 length is 12 residues. Looked up from germline, CDR1 is MNHEY and CDR2 is SVGEGT. CDR3 coding DNA: TGTGCCAGCAGCCAAGGGGGCCAGACCCAGCATTTT. This gives the protein CASSQGGQTQHF.